These 28 T cell receptor beta chains share one sample of origin, sequenced in a study of shared clonotypes between healthy human individuals. TCRdb's copy holds only in-frame clones and misses some; the assay was immunoSEQ multiplex PCR. Of some 380,000 clones detected, around 96% appear once; the ten largest clones hold about 0.32%. Specimen: memory CD8+ T cells sorted from blood. Sample subset: CD45RO+ cells pooled with CCR7-negative TemRA cells. These receptor sequences come from a man aged 25-40 years in good health.

The J gene is TRBJ2-1, the V gene TRBV6-7; D gene ambiguous. TRBV6-7 belongs to the ORF category, with a function that is uncertain. This CDR3 is built from 11 residues. The V and J ends lost 2 bases and 5 bases respectively, with 1 base between them. The CDR3 protein is CASSYHNEQFF. CDR3 sequence (DNA): TGTGCCAGCAGTTACCACAATGAGCAGTTCTTC.

The V gene is TRBV30, the J gene TRBJ1-2; 7 bases line up with TRBD1. Germline lookup yields CDR1 GTSNPN and CDR2 SVGIG (reference sequence). Trimming cost V 8 bases and J 0 bases; bases outside gene matches: 6. The CDR3 sequence is 13 residues long. Written as DNA, the CDR3 is TGTGCCCAACAAGGGGGCTCTAACTATGGCTACACCTTC. Its translation is CAQQGGSNYGYTF.

This chain uses TRBV10-3 with TRBJ2-7; a weak D match, TRBD2 (7 bases). Germline V gene sequence: CDR1 ENHRY, CDR2 SYGVKD. Deletions cut 4 bases from V and 0 bases from J, with 19 bases between. There are 17 residues in the CDR3. CDR3 in amino acids: CAISGGRERSASYEQYF. DNA of the CDR3: TGTGCCATCAGTGGGGGGCGGGAGAGGAGTGCCTCCTACGAGCAGTACTTC.

The V and J genes are TRBV6-4 and TRBJ2-5; D unresolved. Germline V gene sequence: CDR1 MRHNA, CDR2 SNTAGT. This CDR3 has 13 residues. V dropped 2 bases and J dropped 3 bases, with 7 bases sitting between them. In DNA, the CDR3 is TGTGCCAGCAGTGACAACAGAGAAGAGACCCAGTACTTC. Translation: CASSDNREETQYF.

This clone was picked up a small number of times. The V call is TRBV27, the J call TRBJ2-7; TRBD2 aligns across 13 bases. The germline V gene has CDR1 MNHEY and CDR2 SMNVEV (reference sequence). Trimming cost V 4 bases and J 6 bases; bases outside gene matches: 0. This CDR3 has 13 amino acids. CDR3 coding DNA: TGTGCCAGCAGTTGGACTAGCGGGAGCGAGCAGTACTTC. This translates into CASSWTSGSEQYF.

The rearrangement joins TRBV6-1 to TRBJ2-7, with D hard to call. The CDR3 covers 13 residues. With 3 bases removed from V and 0 bases from J, the gap between germline ends came to 6 bases. Germline V lookup: CDR1 MNHNS, CDR2 SASEGT. CDR3 protein: CASSEGYSYEQYF. The CDR3 region has the DNA TGTGCCAGCAGTGAGGGTTACTCCTACGAGCAGTACTTC.

The chain recombines TRBV7-2 with TRBJ2-6; D ambiguous. Germline V gene data show CDR1 as SGHTA and CDR2 as FQGNSA. The V end was cut by 4 bases, the J end by 0 bases, with 10 bases between. The length of the CDR3 is 16 residues. CDR3 DNA: TGTGCCAGCAGCTATACTCTAGGCTCTGGGGCCAACGTCCTGACTTTC. Its translation: CASSYTLGSGANVLTF.

The chain links TRBV28 to TRBJ1-5; D not certain. The V gene lost 2 bases and the J gene lost 2 bases, with 7 bases spanning the gap. CDR3 size: 14 residues. Germline CDR1 reads MDHEN; CDR2 reads SYDVKM. CDR3 sequence reads: CASSLAGGNQPQHF. Here the CDR3 DNA reads TGTGCCAGCAGTTTAGCCGGGGGCAATCAGCCCCAGCATTTT.

V is TRBV7-9 and J is TRBJ1-2, with D perhaps TRBD1 (6 bases). CDR3 size: 14 residues. Trimming left V 4 bases short and J 8 bases short, with 17 bases between. Germline V CDR1 and CDR2: SEHNR, FQNEAQ (reference sequence). The CDR3 sequence: CASSSTGQRNGYTF. For the CDR3, the DNA is TGTGCCAGCAGCTCGACCGGACAGCGGAACGGCTACACCTTC.

The gene calls are TRBV28 and TRBJ2-7; D is undetermined. The CDR3 sequence is 13 residues long. The V end lost 2 bases, the J end lost 2 bases, and 7 bases lay between the germline ends. Germline CDR1 and CDR2: MDHEN and SYDVKM. The DNA of the CDR3 is TGTGCCAGCAGTTTACCGGCCGCCTACGAGCAGTACTTC. Residues: CASSLPAAYEQYF.

V usage is TRBV11-2 and J usage is TRBJ2-7; 11 bases match TRBD2. Germline values: CDR1 SGHAT, CDR2 FQNNGV. CDR3 size: 15 residues. The junction had 5 bases not matched to a gene; V was cut back by 4 bases and J by 3 bases. The chain's CDR3 is CASSSDGLAGYEQYF. The CDR3 DNA reads as TGTGCCAGCAGCTCCGATGGACTAGCGGGCTACGAGCAGTACTTC.

This rearrangement joins TRBV20-1 to TRBJ2-7; TRBD1 or TRBD2 may be the D gene (5 bases each). This CDR3 region has 11 residues. Per germline, CDR1 DFQATT and CDR2 SNEGSKA (reference sequence). Trimming took 3 bases from V and 5 from J, leaving 8 bases between them. Written as DNA, the CDR3 is TGCAGTGCTAGGGGGCGGGACGAGCAGTACTTC. This codes for CSARGRDEQYF.

The chain uses TRBV5-1 and TRBJ2-7, with D tentatively TRBD1 (5 bases). The V end lost 4 bases, the J end lost 0 bases, and 14 bases lay between the germline ends. CDR3 length: 15 amino acids. From germline, CDR1 is SGHRS and CDR2 YFSETQ. The CDR3 DNA reads as TGCGCCAGCAGCCTAACACAGGATAGCTCCTACGAGCAGTACTTC. This gives the protein CASSLTQDSSYEQYF.

V is TRBV19 and J is TRBJ2-7, with D perhaps TRBD1 or TRBD2 (5 bases each). V was pared by 6 bases and J by 7 bases, with 22 bases between. Per germline, CDR1 LNHDA and CDR2 SQIVND (reference sequence). The CDR3 contains 15 residues. The CDR3 nucleotides read TGTGCCAGTAGCGACCGCACTGGGGACCGTCGGGAGCAGTACTTC. It specifies CASSDRTGDRREQYF.

V is TRBV9 and J is TRBJ2-7; 7 bases line up with TRBD1. The CDR3 loop spans 16 amino acids. Germline CDR1 SGDLS, CDR2 YYNGEE. V shed 3 bases, J shed 3 bases, and the junction held 12 bases outside the gene matches. The CDR3 region is CASSDRDEGAIYEQYF. CDR3 coding DNA: TGTGCCAGCAGCGACAGGGACGAGGGGGCAATCTACGAGCAGTACTTC.

V usage is TRBV6-1 and J usage is TRBJ2-7, with 7 bases fitting TRBD1. This CDR3 contains 14 residues. The trim removed 8 bases at V and 1 base at J, leaving 8 bases unmatched. The germline gives CDR1 MNHNS, CDR2 SASEGT. The CDR3 coding sequence is TGTGCCAGCGGGGTCATGGGACAGTCCTACGAGCAGTACTTC. Amino acid sequence: CASGVMGQSYEQYF.

This clone occurred once. V usage is TRBV11-1 and J usage is TRBJ2-1; the match to TRBD2 covers 10 bases. V was pared by 6 bases and J by 7 bases, with 9 bases of the junction left unmatched. The CDR3 length is 15 residues. Germline-derived CDR1 and CDR2 are SGHAT and FQDESV (reference sequence). CDR3 protein: CASSLRLAGDNEQFF. CDR3 nucleotides: TGTGCCAGCAGTTTACGTCTAGCGGGAGATAATGAGCAGTTCTTC. Full variable domain (outside the CDR3, taken from reference TRBV11-1 and TRBJ2-1): EAEVAQSPRYKITEKSQAVAFWCDPISGHATLYWYRQILGQGPELLVQFQDESVVDDSQLPKDRFSAERLKGVDSTLKIQPAELGDSAMYLCASSLRLAGDNEQFFGPGTRLTVL.

This chain connects TRBV28 to TRBJ2-7; TRBD2 aligns across 8 bases. Germline CDR1 is MDHEN and CDR2 is SYDVKM. V shed 4 bases, J shed 0 bases, and the junction held 14 bases outside the gene matches. The CDR3 totals 18 residues. The CDR3 reads CASSWMGGKRENSYEQYF. CDR3 DNA: TGTGCCAGCAGTTGGATGGGTGGGAAGCGGGAGAACTCCTACGAGCAGTACTTC.

The J gene is TRBJ2-7, the V gene TRBV5-1, with 8 bases that match TRBD2. With V trimmed by 4 bases and J by 6 bases, 6 bases remained unmatched. This CDR3 region has 13 residues. Germline assignment: CDR1 SGHRS and CDR2 YFSETQ. DNA for the CDR3: TGCGCCAGCAGCCCAATAGCGGGAAGCGAGCAGTACTTC. Amino acids: CASSPIAGSEQYF.

This clone was detected only once. The chain employs TRBV5-1 and TRBJ2-5, with TRBD2 identical over 10 bases. There are 17 residues in the CDR3. J lost 5 bases, V lost 2 bases, and 12 bases had no gene match. Germline V gene data show CDR1 as SGHRS and CDR2 as YFSETQ. CDR3 sequence: CASSFNLSSGSGETQYF. The CDR3 nucleotides are TGCGCCAGCAGCTTCAACTTATCTAGCGGGAGCGGGGAGACCCAGTACTTC.

This rearrangement joins TRBV18 to TRBJ1-6; D is undetermined. With 6 bases removed from V and 0 bases from J, the gap between germline ends came to 9 bases. The CDR3 extends over 15 amino acids. The V gene's germline CDR1 is KGHSH and CDR2 LQKENI. The CDR3 nucleotides are TGTGCCAGCTCTATGACAAACTCCTATAATTCACCCCTCCACTTT. It specifies CASSMTNSYNSPLHF.

The J gene is TRBJ2-3, the V gene TRBV29-1, with D tentatively TRBD2 (7 bases). Germline values: CDR1 SQVTM, CDR2 ANQGSEA. There are 15 residues in the CDR3. Deletions cut 6 bases from V and 3 bases from J, with 19 bases between. In DNA form, the CDR3 reads TGCAGCGTCCGACAGGCATCGGGACTAACAGATACGCAGTATTTT. Translating it yields CSVRQASGLTDTQYF.

The rearrangement uses TRBV5-1 and TRBJ2-5, with 10 bases aligning to TRBD1. The CDR3 is made up of 15 amino acids. J was trimmed by 4 bases and V by 4 bases; bases with no gene match: 7. The germline V gene encodes CDR1 SGHRS and CDR2 YFSETQ. The CDR3 DNA follows: TGCGCCAGCAGCGGAAAGACAGGGGGCGGAGAGACCCAGTACTTC. It encodes CASSGKTGGGETQYF.

The chain uses TRBV19 and TRBJ2-1; no reliable D call. The germline gives CDR1 LNHDA, CDR2 SQIVND (reference sequence). The V end lost 5 bases, the J end lost 9 bases, and 8 bases lay between the germline ends. The CDR3 loop spans 11 amino acids. The DNA for the CDR3 is TGTGCCAGTAGTTTGAAGGGTGAGCAGTTCTTC. Its translation: CASSLKGEQFF.

The chain combines TRBV28 with TRBJ2-3; D not certain. The germline gives CDR1 MDHEN, CDR2 SYDVKM. The CDR3 loop spans 16 amino acids. V gave up 1 base and J gave up 8 bases, with 19 bases separating them. CDR3 DNA: TGTGCCAGCAGTTTATCTCCGCCCATTTCTCAGCCTACGCAGTATTTT. It translates to CASSLSPPISQPTQYF.

This chain links TRBV7-9 with TRBJ2-7; a weak D match, TRBD1 (6 bases). This CDR3 contains 14 residues. Germline V CDR1 and CDR2: SEHNR, FQNEAQ (reference sequence). Trimming stripped 7 bases from V and 2 bases from J, with 15 bases between. CDR3 DNA sequence: TGTGCCAGCACCCCGACAGGACGTCCCTACGAGCAGTACTTC. Protein: CASTPTGRPYEQYF.

CDR3 in DNA: TGTGCCAGCAGCGCACAGGGGAACACCATATATTTT. Translation: CASSAQGNTIYF. J is TRBJ1-3 and V is TRBV9; TRBD1 matches 7 bases. This CDR3 has 12 residues. V dropped 3 bases and J dropped 7; count of bases not matched to a gene: 1. Germline assignment: CDR1 SGDLS and CDR2 YYNGEE.

The chain employs TRBV4-2 and TRBJ1-2; 9 bases map to TRBD1. In germline, CDR1 is LGHNA, CDR2 YNFKEQ. The junction had 0 bases not matched to a gene; V was cut back by 4 bases and J by 0 bases. This CDR3 is built from 14 residues. CDR3 protein: CASSRQGANYGYTF. DNA of the CDR3: TGTGCCAGCAGCCGACAGGGGGCTAACTATGGCTACACCTTC.